This T cell receptor (beta chain) emerged from a study of CD8+ T cells in alopecia areata. CD4+ and CD8+ T cells were sorted from PBMCs. The V and J ends lost 3 bases and 7 bases respectively, with 13 bases between them. Looked up from germline, CDR1 is SGDLS and CDR2 is YYNGEE. The CDR3 covers 13 residues. RNA extraction and reverse transcription yielded cDNA as sequencing template. Measured with immunoSEQ multiplex PCR; TCRdb has only the in-frame clones, and not every one. This table holds over 120,000 clones, 40% to 65% found once. This TCR was recovered from a human donor with alopecia areata. This chain uses TRBV9 with TRBJ2-5; D gene uncertain. Material: CD4+ T cells sorted from blood, obtained at week 0. Written as DNA, the CDR3 is TGTGCCAGCAGCGAACTGCCAACGGGGACCCAGTACTTC. This codes for CASSELPTGTQYF.